The 17 T cell receptor beta chains below all came from one sample that was sequenced in a study of blood T cell repertoires in COVID-19. Measured with immunoSEQ multiplex PCR; TCRdb has only the in-frame clones, and not every one. The sample contains about 170,000 clones, about 80% of which appear only once. Source material: PBMCs or T cells enriched from blood (not recorded which). Every receptor here comes from a woman in her 70s in a cohort exposed to, infected with or recovered from COVID-19 (not recorded which).

This CDR3 is CATSDRGLRGNEQFF. CDR3 DNA: TGTGCCACCAGTGATCGGGGACTCCGGGGCAATGAGCAGTTCTTC. The chain combines TRBV24-1 with TRBJ2-1, with a weak D call TRBD2 (6 bases). With 3 bases removed from V and 6 bases from J, the gap between germline ends came to 14 bases. Germline CDR1 and CDR2: KGHDR and SFDVKD. The CDR3 is 15 residues long.

This chain joins TRBV28 and TRBJ2-6, with a tentative D call TRBD2 (6 bases). Trimming removed 8 bases at V and 8 bases at J, with 10 bases between. The V gene's germline CDR1 is MDHEN and CDR2 SYDVKM. The CDR3 sequence is 12 residues long. Written as DNA, the CDR3 is TGTGCCAGCTCACGGGAGCCCAACGTCCTGACTTTC. This encodes CASSREPNVLTF.

This clone was detected once. This chain joins TRBV19 and TRBJ1-1; possible D gene TRBD1, 5 bases. The germline V gene has CDR1 LNHDA and CDR2 SQIVND (reference sequence). This CDR3 is 13 amino acids long. V was pared by 5 bases and J by 4 bases, with 11 bases between. CDR3 nucleotides: TGTGCCAGTAGTGTCCAGGGTGGCACTGAAGCTTTCTTT. Translation gives CASSVQGGTEAFF.

This clone has more than one count but fewer than ten. V usage is TRBV5-1 and J usage is TRBJ2-1; TRBD2 matches 11 bases. The CDR3 contains 14 residues. CDR1 and CDR2 (germline): SGHRS, YFSETQ. V was clipped by 6 bases and J by 8 bases; unmatched bases: 7. The CDR3 region is CASTLGSGRDEQFF. CDR3 DNA sequence: TGCGCCAGCACTTTGGGTAGCGGGAGGGATGAGCAGTTCTTC.

This clone appeared once. The chain carries TRBV7-2 and TRBJ2-5, with D perhaps matching TRBD2 (6 bases). CDR1 is SGHTA and CDR2 is FQGNSA in the germline V gene. V was shortened by 2 bases and J by 4 bases, with 14 bases between the two germline ends. The CDR3 is 15 amino acids. CDR3 sequence (DNA): TGTGCCAGCAGCTTATCCCCACTAGCTGGAGAGACCCAGTACTTC. Translation gives CASSLSPLAGETQYF.

The gene calls are TRBV3-1 (or the pseudogene TRBV3-2) and TRBJ1-6; D is unresolved. CDR3 length: 13 residues. V lost 4 bases and J 9 bases, leaving 10 bases between the germline ends. Germline values: CDR1 LGHDT, CDR2 YNNKEL (reference sequence). DNA of the CDR3: TGTGCCAGCAGCCGGAGGGCGGGTTCACCCCTCCACTTT. This sequence encodes CASSRRAGSPLHF.

The chain recombines TRBV28 with TRBJ2-7; 9 bases match TRBD2. CDR1 and CDR2 from the germline V gene are MDHEN and SYDVKM. J gave up 3 bases and V 1 base, and 4 bases lay outside the gene matches. The CDR3 is made up of 15 amino acids. The CDR3: CASSLFVAGDYEQYF. CDR3 nucleotide sequence: TGTGCCAGCAGTTTATTCGTAGCGGGGGACTACGAGCAGTACTTC.

V and J are TRBV11-3 and TRBJ2-5, with D possibly TRBD2 on 5 matching bases. From germline, CDR1 is SGHNT and CDR2 YENEEA. This CDR3 comprises 14 residues. V lost 7 bases to trimming and J lost 5 bases, with 17 bases between them. The CDR3 loop is CASNPSRDGETQYF. The CDR3 DNA is TGTGCCAGCAACCCAAGTCGGGATGGCGAGACCCAGTACTTC.

The CDR3 protein is CASSRGREEKLFF. Written as DNA, the CDR3 is TGTGCCAGCAGCCGGGGGAGGGAGGAAAAACTGTTTTTT. The genes are TRBV7-8 and TRBJ1-4; TRBD1 might be the D (5 bases). CDR3 length: 13 residues. Between the trimmed V and J ends, which lost 5 bases and 8 bases, there was a span of 12 bases. Germline V gene lookup returns CDR1 SGHVS and CDR2 FQNEAQ.

The chain carries TRBV28 and TRBJ2-5; 10 positions match TRBD2. V lost 7 bases and J lost 1; bases outside the gene matches: 3. CDR1 and CDR2 (germline): MDHEN, SYDVKM. The CDR3 has 14 amino acids. CDR3 sequence reads: CASKLAGSQETQYF. Here the CDR3 DNA reads TGTGCCAGCAAACTAGCGGGGAGCCAAGAGACCCAGTACTTC.

The chain is built from TRBV28 and TRBJ2-4; D is possibly TRBD1 (6 bases). Trimming removed 3 bases from V and 1 base from J, with 10 bases in between. The germline V gene encodes CDR1 MDHEN and CDR2 SYDVKM. CDR3 length: 15 amino acids. The CDR3: CASSFIGGAKNIQYF. The CDR3 DNA reads TGTGCCAGCAGTTTTATTGGGGGCGCCAAAAACATTCAGTACTTC.

V usage is TRBV5-8 and J usage is TRBJ2-6; D perhaps matches TRBD2 (5 bases). Germline-derived CDR1 and CDR2 are SGHTS and YDEGEE. V lost 6 bases and J lost 0, with 13 bases in between. The CDR3 sequence is 16 residues long. The CDR3 nucleotides read TGTGCCAGCACACTAGGGATCAGCTCTGGGGCCAACGTCCTGACTTTC. It is translated as CASTLGISSGANVLTF.

The rearrangement joins TRBV6-2 or TRBV6-3 to TRBJ2-2; 8 positions match TRBD2. This CDR3 has 17 residues. J lost 1 base, V lost 6 bases, and 10 bases had no gene match. Germline loops: CDR1 MNHEY, CDR2 SVGEGT. The CDR3 loop reads CASSPSIAGLNTGELFF. CDR3 nucleotides: TGTGCCAGCAGCCCCTCGATAGCGGGATTGAACACCGGGGAGCTGTTTTTT.

The V and J genes are TRBV24-1 and TRBJ2-1; 9 bases fit TRBD1. V shed 11 bases and J 4 bases; nucleotides not matched to a gene: 11. Germline V gene lookup returns CDR1 KGHDR and CDR2 SFDVKD. This CDR3 is 15 amino acids long. CDR3 sequence: CAIGGGQGSYNEQFF. The CDR3 DNA sequence: TGTGCCATCGGCGGAGGACAGGGGTCGTACAATGAGCAGTTCTTC.

In its sample, this clone was seen once. This chain connects TRBV27 to TRBJ1-5; no clear D. The CDR3 totals 15 residues. Germline V CDR1 and CDR2: MNHEY, SMNVEV (reference sequence). The germline V and J ends were trimmed by 3 bases and 0 bases, with 9 bases remaining between them. CDR3 amino acids: CASSFSGYSNQPQHF. As DNA, the CDR3 is TGTGCCAGCAGTTTTTCCGGTTATAGCAATCAGCCCCAGCATTTT.

The V and J genes are TRBV30 and TRBJ1-4, with TRBD1 as a possible D gene (5 bases). The CDR3 runs 18 residues. Germline V CDR1 and CDR2: GTSNPN, SVGIG (reference sequence). V was pared by 6 bases and J by 0 bases, with 23 bases between. The CDR3, as DNA: TGTGCCTGCCTAGGTGCGGGACGGAGGAGTGCAACTAATGAAAAACTGTTTTTT. The encoded protein is CACLGAGRRSATNEKLFF.

Only one count was recorded for this clone. The J gene is TRBJ1-1, the V gene TRBV9; TRBD1 aligns across 7 bases. With V trimmed by 0 bases and J by 4 bases, 6 bases remained unmatched. Germline V lookup: CDR1 SGDLS, CDR2 YYNGEE. CDR3 length equals 15 residues. The CDR3 is CASSVGDRVVTEAFF. The CDR3 DNA reads as TGTGCCAGCAGCGTAGGAGACAGGGTGGTCACTGAAGCTTTCTTT.